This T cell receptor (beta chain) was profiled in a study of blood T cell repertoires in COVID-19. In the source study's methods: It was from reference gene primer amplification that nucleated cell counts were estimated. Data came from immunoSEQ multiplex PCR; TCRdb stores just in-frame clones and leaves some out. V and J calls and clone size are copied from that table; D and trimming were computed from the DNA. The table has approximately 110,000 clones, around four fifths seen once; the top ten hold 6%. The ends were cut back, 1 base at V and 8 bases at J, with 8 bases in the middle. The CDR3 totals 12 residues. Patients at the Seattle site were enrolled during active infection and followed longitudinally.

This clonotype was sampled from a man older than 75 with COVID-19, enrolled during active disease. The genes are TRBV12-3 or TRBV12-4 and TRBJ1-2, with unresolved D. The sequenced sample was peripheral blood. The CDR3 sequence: CASSLGEWGYTF. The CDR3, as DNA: TGTGCCAGCAGTTTAGGAGAATGGGGCTACACCTTC.